Reported below is one TCR beta chain. The target of this receptor is not known. Within one base of it there is no much larger clone, and no base qualities were kept. CDR1 MNHNY and CDR2 SVGAGI were looked up in the germline V gene (reference sequence). Reading from cysteine to phenylalanine, the CDR3 counts 16 amino acids. This entry keeps only the CDR3 DNA: 48 bases, framed from base 1. The trim is 0 bases for V and 4 bases for J, with a gap of 14 bases between the germline ends. The data are from a study of blood T cells in healthy people across ages (dated by TCRdb to the mid-2010s). Turning to the overall study: Template switching captured roughly one uniquely barcoded TCR beta cDNA molecule per two T cells in model experiments. The study measured age-related changes in TCR beta repertoire diversity using deep sequencing normalized with unique cDNA molecular identifiers. Donors were grouped into four age groups: young (average roughly 15 years), middle-aged (roughly 40), aged (approximately 67) and long-lived (about 82). To avoid experimental bias, donors of different ages were spread randomly across the sequencing lanes. Using the same blood draw, the study looked at two additional independent replicas of 1 million unique cDNA reads for two donors, one aged 18 to 29 and the other aged 80 or older.

The library came from 5' RACE. Instrument on record: Illumina HiSeq 2500. The second PCR ran for roughly 7 to 12 cycles and used a J-beta primer mix along with a sample-barcoded 5' primer. Each TCR beta cDNA molecule received a unique molecular identifier from a template-switch 5' adaptor carrying 12 random nucleotides. At least 2.5 million CDR3-containing paired-end reads were obtained from each sample. First-strand cDNA synthesis was performed from all RNA using the Mint cDNA synthesis kit, with priming by a TRBC-specific oligonucleotide. Following uracil-DNA glycosylase treatment, a first 18-cycle PCR with universal primers M1SS and BC2_uni_R was performed on all cDNA. On the study's bioinformatics: For normalization, 1 million high-quality reads were randomly selected from each sample, with every read carrying a distinct molecular identifier. Instead of being binned into consensus sequences, reads that shared molecular identifiers were thrown out. MiTCR, run with a Q25 quality threshold and the strictest error-elimination algorithm, handled CDR3 identification, clonotype clustering and error correction. A nonparametric unseen species model using Euler transformation provided a lower-bound estimate of total TCR beta diversity. TCRdb redid the processing of the public reads, applying fastp at Q25 and MiXCR, and retained in-frame beta chains. A single entry per CDR3 protein holds the most common genes and DNA from its merged rows. The V and J calls were determined by TCRdb, not by the authors. The sample table contains fewer than 800,000 distinct CDR3 sequences; only one count was recorded for about a third of them. The top ten clonotypes cover 15% of the sample.

Systemically healthy Caucasian individuals from Russia, around 39 in total and aged roughly 6 to 95 years, were included as donors. Each donor gave about 11 milliliters of peripheral blood, drawn into EDTA-treated Vacutainer tubes. PBMCs were isolated by Ficoll-Paque density-gradient centrifugation, with at least 6.5 million obtained per sample. Trizol reagent was used to extract total RNA from the PBMCs, yielding at least 6 micrograms per sample. For every donor, an aliquot of PBMCs went through flow cytometry to measure the percentages of naive CD45RAhigh/CD27high T cells. The investigation overall reported the following: The CMV infection status of donors was not known, potentially confounding age-related changes in expanded clonotypes. Estimates of total diversity based on one million sequenced T cells were considered lower bounds and underestimates. Compared with the aged group, more naive CD4+ T cells, fewer expanded clones and increased TCR diversity were shown by the long-lived group, suggesting age selection. As age increased, observed TCR beta diversity per million T cells dropped in a roughly linear way, and a significant reduction was already evident by age about 40. The percentage of naive T cells measured by flow cytometry correlated strongly with observed TCR beta diversity. Conclusive comparison of naive and antigen-experienced compartments was prevented by the profiling of bulk unsorted PBMCs.

Recombination connected TRBV6-6 to TRBJ2-3, with the D gene call left open. This clonotype was obtained from a woman at least 80 years old in good health. Donor details come from another sample of the same person, matched by shared clones. The sample consisted of blood. The nucleotide sequence reads as follows: TGTGCCAGCAGTTACTCGGCAGACCGTCGGGCAGATACGCAGTATTTT. Protein translation: CASSYSADRRADTQYF.